Presented here are 29 T cell receptor beta chains from one specimen sequenced in a study of T cell responses to AZD1222 COVID-19 vaccine. Only in-frame clones appear in the TCRdb table, and some are missing; sequencing was by immunoSEQ multiplex PCR. The repertoire holds approximately 150,000 clones, with 88% as singletons. Sequencing was performed on peripheral blood, taken on day 0 of AZD1222 vaccination. These receptors were obtained from an adult in good health.

The genes are TRBV7-9 and TRBJ2-1; TRBD2 agrees at 12 bases. The CDR3 consists of 16 residues. With 4 bases clipped from V and 6 bases from J, the junction kept 7 bases outside the gene matches. The germline V gene has CDR1 SEHNR and CDR2 FQNEAQ (reference sequence). This CDR3 reads CASSSSGRASGNEQFF. DNA of the CDR3: TGTGCCAGCAGCTCTAGCGGGAGGGCCAGCGGCAATGAGCAGTTCTTC.

The gene calls are TRBV5-1 and TRBJ1-4, with 9 bases matching TRBD1. There are 15 residues in the CDR3. Germline V lookup: CDR1 SGHRS, CDR2 YFSETQ. Trimming took 5 bases from V and 6 from J; bases not matched to a gene: 8. In DNA, the CDR3 is TGCGCCAGCAGTACCACAGGGGGCGTGTATGAAAAACTGTTTTTT. Protein sequence: CASSTTGGVYEKLFF.

To note about this clone: The junction and the germline gene differ at one end; a read error may be behind it. The chain recombines TRBV12-3 or TRBV12-4 with TRBJ1-6, with TRBD1 matching over 8 bases. This CDR3 has 13 amino acids. Here the CDR3 DNA reads TGTGCCAGCAGTTTAGAGGAGCGGGACAGGCCGTACTTT. This translates into CASSLEERDRPYF.

The J gene is TRBJ1-1, the V gene TRBV11-3; D remains ambiguous. This CDR3 has 14 residues. V was pared by 1 base and J by 5 bases, with 11 bases between. Germline V gene sequence: CDR1 SGHNT, CDR2 YENEEA. The CDR3 coding sequence is TGTGCCAGCAGCTTAGGGCAAAGTGTGACTGAAGCTTTCTTT. It encodes CASSLGQSVTEAFF.

This chain uses TRBV23-1 with TRBJ2-7; D uncertain. TRBV23-1 is designated an ORF whose function remains uncertain. V was shortened by 8 bases and J by 3 bases, with 11 bases between the two germline ends. This CDR3 is 12 amino acids long. CDR3 in amino acids: CASPPVNYEQYF. Here the CDR3 DNA reads TGCGCCAGCCCCCCCGTAAACTACGAGCAGTACTTC.

This chain joins TRBV19 and TRBJ1-4, with D possibly TRBD1 on 6 matching bases. Trimming left V 3 bases short and J 3 bases short, with 17 bases between. Germline V CDR1 and CDR2: LNHDA, SQIVND (reference sequence). The CDR3 is made up of 17 amino acids. The CDR3 region is CASSMGGLSLSNEKLFF. The DNA for the CDR3 is TGTGCCAGTAGTATGGGGGGCCTCAGCCTGTCTAATGAAAAACTGTTTTTT.

The gene calls are TRBV19 and TRBJ2-1; D may be TRBD1 (6 bases). This CDR3 region has 12 residues. V dropped 4 bases and J dropped 7 bases, with 8 bases sitting between them. CDR1 is LNHDA, CDR2 SQIVND, per germline (reference sequence). CDR3 protein: CASSTQGNEQFF. The CDR3 DNA sequence: TGTGCCAGTAGTACTCAGGGGAATGAGCAGTTCTTC.

J is TRBJ2-7 and V is TRBV11-2; 8 bases are a match to TRBD2. Trimming at V came to 6 bases and at J to 5 bases, leaving 12 bases not matched to a gene. This CDR3 comprises 15 residues. Germline V gene lookup returns CDR1 SGHAT and CDR2 FQNNGV. The CDR3 DNA reads as TGTGCCAGCAGTTCCCAAGGGACTAGGAATGACGAGCAGTACTTC. This encodes CASSSQGTRNDEQYF. The full variable domain, completed using reference TRBV11-2 and TRBJ2-7, is EAGVAQSPRYKIIEKRQSVAFWCNPISGHATLYWYQQILGQGPKLLIQFQNNGVVDDSQLPKDRFSAERLKGVDSTLKIQPAKLEDSAVYLCASSSQGTRNDEQYFGPGTRLTVT.

This chain uses TRBV5-5 with TRBJ2-5; TRBD1 matches at 9 bases. Germline CDR1 and CDR2: SGHKS and YYEKEE (reference sequence). Trimming cost V 10 bases and J 5 bases; bases outside gene matches: 12. The CDR3 has 14 residues. For the CDR3, the DNA is TGTGCCTCCCAGGGGACAGGGAAATCGGAGACCCAGTACTTC. It encodes CASQGTGKSETQYF.

This clone appeared a single time. The chain has TRBV6-6 and TRBJ2-2; TRBD2 aligns across 8 bases. The CDR3 extends over 14 amino acids. V shed 11 bases and J 9 bases; nucleotides not matched to a gene: 14. Germline CDR1 MNHNY, CDR2 SVGAGI (reference sequence). CDR3 protein: CAGRQTSVGRELFF. DNA for the CDR3: TGTGCCGGACGCCAGACTAGCGTTGGTCGGGAGCTGTTTTTT.

The rearrangement joins TRBV7-3 to TRBJ2-3; the D is unclear. CDR1 and CDR2 (germline): SGHTA, FQGTGA. With 1 base removed from V and 6 bases from J, the gap between germline ends came to 8 bases. CDR3 length: 13 amino acids. CDR3 amino acids: CASSLMVGDTQYF. CDR3 DNA sequence: TGTGCCAGCAGCTTAATGGTGGGGGATACGCAGTATTTT.

CDR3 protein: CASSLAEAGNEQFF. The CDR3 bases are TGTGCCAGCAGCTTGGCCGAAGCTGGGAATGAGCAGTTCTTC. The rearrangement links TRBV5-6 to TRBJ2-1; D uncertain. This CDR3 comprises 14 residues. The V end lost 0 bases, the J end lost 7 bases, and 11 bases lay between the germline ends. Per the germline V gene, CDR1 is SGHDT and CDR2 is YYEEEE.

This clone was counted a single time. The rearrangement links TRBV28 to TRBJ2-1; D call uncertain. Germline V CDR1 and CDR2: MDHEN, SYDVKM. V shed 3 bases and J shed 0 bases, with 12 bases lying between them. This CDR3 comprises 16 residues. The CDR3 loop reads CASSLSPPSSYNEQFF. DNA of the CDR3: TGTGCCAGCAGTTTGTCCCCTCCCAGCTCCTACAATGAGCAGTTCTTC.

This clone was detected only a few times. This rearrangement joins TRBV6-5 to TRBJ1-1, with a weak D call TRBD1 (6 bases). Deletions cut 5 bases from V and 5 bases from J, with 9 bases between. Germline values: CDR1 MNHEY, CDR2 SVGAGI. The CDR3 is made up of 12 amino acids. CDR3: CASSQGQTEAFF. The CDR3 DNA follows: TGTGCCAGCAGTCAGGGGCAGACTGAAGCTTTCTTT.

This rearrangement joins TRBV6-2 or TRBV6-3 to TRBJ2-5; 12 bases are shared with TRBD1. CDR1 is MNHEY, CDR2 SVGEGT, per germline. The V gene end was trimmed by 2 bases and the J gene end by 5 bases; junction bases not matched to a gene: 6. The CDR3 totals 16 residues. DNA of the CDR3: TGTGCCAGCAGTTACCGGGACAGGGGGCTAGGCGAGACCCAGTACTTC. This encodes CASSYRDRGLGETQYF.

This sequence joins TRBV6-1 and TRBJ1-6, with no clear D. This CDR3 has 18 amino acids. With 2 bases removed from V and 0 bases from J, the gap between germline ends came to 14 bases. Germline lookup yields CDR1 MNHNS and CDR2 SASEGT. CDR3 protein: CASSEFSLRGSYNSPLHF. The CDR3 bases are TGTGCCAGCAGTGAATTCAGTCTTCGGGGCTCCTATAATTCACCCCTCCACTTT.

The chain is built from TRBV28 and TRBJ2-3; either TRBD1 or TRBD2 may supply D (5 bases each). The germline CDR1 and CDR2 sequences are MDHEN and SYDVKM. V lost 10 bases and J lost 2, with 10 bases in between. The CDR3 has 12 amino acids. CDR3 region: CATRGDTDTQYF. The CDR3 nucleotides read TGTGCCACGCGAGGGGACACAGATACGCAGTATTTT.

This clone was observed a few times. V and J are TRBV24-1 and TRBJ2-2; 11 nucleotides line up with TRBD1. The V gene end was trimmed by 3 bases and the J gene end by 5 bases; junction bases not matched to a gene: 4. Germline CDR1 KGHDR, CDR2 SFDVKD. The CDR3 contains 16 residues. The CDR3 DNA reads TGTGCCACCAGTGATAAATGGGACAGGGGGACCGGGGAGCTGTTTTTT. It yields the protein CATSDKWDRGTGELFF.

In DNA, the CDR3 is TGTGCCAGCAGTTTGGGCTGGGGGTTCGGCTACACCTTC. This codes for CASSLGWGFGYTF. V gene TRBV27 combines with J gene TRBJ1-2; a possible D gene is TRBD1 (5 bases). V lost 3 bases and J 8 bases, leaving 13 bases between the germline ends. The length of the CDR3 is 13 residues. Germline V gene lookup returns CDR1 MNHEY and CDR2 SMNVEV (reference sequence).

V gene TRBV27 combines with J gene TRBJ2-7; 9 nucleotides agree with TRBD1. This CDR3 contains 15 residues. The germline V gene encodes CDR1 MNHEY and CDR2 SMNVEV (reference sequence). The V gene end was trimmed by 5 bases and the J gene end by 4 bases; junction bases not matched to a gene: 9. CDR3 in DNA: TGTGCCAGCAGTCTAGGACAGGGGTCGGGTTACGAGCAGTACTTC. It is translated as CASSLGQGSGYEQYF.

V is TRBV6-2 or TRBV6-3 and J is TRBJ2-7; TRBD2 agrees at 15 bases. The CDR3 consists of 17 residues. Germline V gene sequence: CDR1 MNHEY, CDR2 SVGEGT. The J segment lost 3 bases and the V segment lost 6 bases, leaving 9 bases of the junction unmatched. CDR3 nucleotides: TGTGCCAGCAGCGATGGACTAGCGGGAGGGAAACTCTACGAGCAGTACTTC. Translation gives CASSDGLAGGKLYEQYF.

The rearrangement uses TRBV5-4 and TRBJ1-4, with D unresolved. The germline CDR1 and CDR2 sequences are SGHNT and YYREEE (reference sequence). V was pared by 4 bases and J by 0 bases, with 10 bases between. The CDR3 spans 15 residues. CDR3 residues: CASSPDAATNEKLFF. The CDR3 DNA reads as TGTGCCAGCAGCCCGGACGCTGCAACTAATGAAAAACTGTTTTTT.

The V gene is TRBV21-1, the J gene TRBJ2-7; the table calls TRBD2, which could not be checked here. TRBV21-1 counts as a pseudogene. The CDR3 length is 15 residues. The CDR3 sequence is CASTKISGCSYEQYF. CDR3 DNA sequence: TGTGCCAGCACCAAGATCAGCGGGTGCTCCTACGAGCAGTACTTC.

The V gene is TRBV27, the J gene TRBJ1-2, with 8 bases aligning to TRBD1. From germline, CDR1 is MNHEY and CDR2 SMNVEV (reference sequence). V lost 7 bases to trimming and J lost 4 bases; unmatched junction nucleotides: 11. This CDR3 spans 15 amino acids. In nucleotides, the CDR3 is TGTGCCAGCACCAAAAGACAGGGGCTCTCCTATGGCTACACCTTC. As protein: CASTKRQGLSYGYTF.

This chain uses TRBV16 with TRBJ1-1; D possibly corresponds to TRBD1 (6 bases). This CDR3 is built from 15 residues. Trimming took off 0 bases at V and 3 bases at J, with 11 bases between the two ends. Germline V CDR1 and CDR2: KGHSY, FQNENV. CDR3 in DNA: TGTGCCAGCAGCCAATCCGCAAGGGGGGACACTGAAGCTTTCTTT. Translated: CASSQSARGDTEAFF.

This sequence joins TRBV6-2 or TRBV6-3 and TRBJ2-3; 7 nucleotides align to TRBD1. Germline V gene data show CDR1 as MNHEY and CDR2 as SVGEGT. V shed 7 bases and J 5 bases; nucleotides not matched to a gene: 3. This CDR3 comprises 12 residues. CDR3 nucleotides: TGTGCCAGCAACCCAGGGGGAGATACGCAGTATTTT. Translation gives CASNPGGDTQYF.

The chain combines TRBV4-3 with TRBJ2-2; no firm D call. The CDR3 extends over 16 amino acids. Trimming pared 2 bases from V and 4 bases from J, leaving 14 bases between. CDR1 and CDR2 (germline): LGHNA, YSLEER. The CDR3 loop reads CASSQPAGASTGELFF. In DNA form, the CDR3 reads TGCGCCAGCAGCCAACCGGCCGGTGCGAGCACCGGGGAGCTGTTTTTT.

The rearrangement uses TRBV28 and TRBJ1-5; 9 positions match TRBD1. Germline CDR1 is MDHEN and CDR2 is SYDVKM. V shed 0 bases and J 7 bases; nucleotides not matched to a gene: 7. This CDR3 contains 16 residues. As DNA, the CDR3 is TGTGCCAGCAGTTTATGGGGACAGGGAATATACCAGCCCCAGCATTTT. This codes for CASSLWGQGIYQPQHF.

The chain combines TRBV2 with TRBJ1-1; 7 bases map to TRBD1. Per the germline V gene, CDR1 is SNHLY and CDR2 is FYNNEI. V was clipped by 4 bases and J by 3 bases; unmatched bases: 8. This CDR3 comprises 15 residues. CDR3 nucleotide sequence: TGTGCCAGCAGTGCTCGTAGGGGGCAGGACACTGAAGCTTTCTTT. Its protein is CASSARRGQDTEAFF.